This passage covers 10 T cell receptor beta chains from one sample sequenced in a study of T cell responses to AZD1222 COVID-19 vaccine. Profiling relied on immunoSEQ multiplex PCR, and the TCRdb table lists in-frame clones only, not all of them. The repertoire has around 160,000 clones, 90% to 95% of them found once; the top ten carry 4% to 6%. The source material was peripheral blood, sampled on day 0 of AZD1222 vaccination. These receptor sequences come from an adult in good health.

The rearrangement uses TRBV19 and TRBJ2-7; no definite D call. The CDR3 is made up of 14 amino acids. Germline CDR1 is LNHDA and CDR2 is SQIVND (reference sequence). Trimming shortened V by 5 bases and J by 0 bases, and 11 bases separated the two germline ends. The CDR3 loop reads CASSSAATSYEQYF. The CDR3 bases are TGTGCCAGTAGTTCGGCAGCAACCTCCTACGAGCAGTACTTC.

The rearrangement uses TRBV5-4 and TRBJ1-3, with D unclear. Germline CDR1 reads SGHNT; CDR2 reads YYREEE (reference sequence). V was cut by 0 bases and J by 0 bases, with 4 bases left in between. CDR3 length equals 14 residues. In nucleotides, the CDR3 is TGTGCCAGCAGCTTGGAGGGCTCTGGAAACACCATATATTTT. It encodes CASSLEGSGNTIYF. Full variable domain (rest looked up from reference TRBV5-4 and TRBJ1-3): ETGVTQSPTHLIKTRGQQVTLRCSSQSGHNTVSWYQQALGQGPQFIFQYYREEENGRGNFPPRFSGLQFPNYSSELNVNALELDDSALYLCASSLEGSGNTIYFGEGSWLTVV.

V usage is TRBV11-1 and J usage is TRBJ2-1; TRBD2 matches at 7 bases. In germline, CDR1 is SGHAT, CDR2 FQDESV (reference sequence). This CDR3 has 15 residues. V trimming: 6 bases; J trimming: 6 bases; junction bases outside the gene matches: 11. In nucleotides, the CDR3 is TGTGCCAGCAGTCCGGGAGCGGGATTCACCAATGAGCAGTTCTTC. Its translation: CASSPGAGFTNEQFF.

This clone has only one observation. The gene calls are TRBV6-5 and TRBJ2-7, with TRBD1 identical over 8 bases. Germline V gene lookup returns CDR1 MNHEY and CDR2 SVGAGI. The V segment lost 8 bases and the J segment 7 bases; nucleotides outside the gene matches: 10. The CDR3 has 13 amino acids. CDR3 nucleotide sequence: TGTGCCAGCGTTGCGGACAGGGTGGGGGAGCAGTACTTC. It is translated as CASVADRVGEQYF.

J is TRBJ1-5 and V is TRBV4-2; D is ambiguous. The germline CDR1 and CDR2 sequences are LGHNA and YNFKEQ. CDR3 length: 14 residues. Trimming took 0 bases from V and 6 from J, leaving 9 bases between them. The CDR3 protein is CASSQEVISQPQHF. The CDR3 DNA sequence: TGTGCCAGCAGCCAAGAGGTTATAAGTCAGCCCCAGCATTTT.

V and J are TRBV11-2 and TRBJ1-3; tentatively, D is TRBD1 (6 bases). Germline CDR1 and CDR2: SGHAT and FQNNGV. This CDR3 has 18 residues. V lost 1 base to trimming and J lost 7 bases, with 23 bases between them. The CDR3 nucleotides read TGTGCCAGCAGCTTAGGGGGGGGGCCAGGCCGGAGCGGCAACACCATATATTTT. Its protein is CASSLGGGPGRSGNTIYF.

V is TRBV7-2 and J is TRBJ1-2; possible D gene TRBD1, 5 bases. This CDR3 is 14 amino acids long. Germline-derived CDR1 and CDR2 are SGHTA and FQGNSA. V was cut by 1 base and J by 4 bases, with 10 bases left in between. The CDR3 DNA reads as TGTGCCAGCAGCTTAGTGACAGCGACCTATGGCTACACCTTC. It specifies CASSLVTATYGYTF.

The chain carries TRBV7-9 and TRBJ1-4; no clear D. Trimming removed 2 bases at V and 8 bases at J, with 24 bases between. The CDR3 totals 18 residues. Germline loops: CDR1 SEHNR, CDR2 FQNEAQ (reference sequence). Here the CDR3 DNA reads TGTGCCAGCAGCTTATTCGGGTTGAGCGGCTCAGATGGCGAAAAACTGTTTTTT. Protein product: CASSLFGLSGSDGEKLFF.

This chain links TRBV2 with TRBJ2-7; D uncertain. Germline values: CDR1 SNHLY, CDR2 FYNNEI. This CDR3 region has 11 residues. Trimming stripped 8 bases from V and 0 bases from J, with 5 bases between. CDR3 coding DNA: TGTGCCAGCGCTCTCTCCTACGAGCAGTACTTC. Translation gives CASALSYEQYF.

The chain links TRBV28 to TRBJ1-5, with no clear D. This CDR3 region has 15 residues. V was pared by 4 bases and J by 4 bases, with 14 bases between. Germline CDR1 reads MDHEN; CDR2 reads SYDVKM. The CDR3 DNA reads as TGTGCCAGCAGTTCGTACAATCCCCTGAATCAGCCCCAGCATTTT. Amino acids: CASSSYNPLNQPQHF.